The clone carrying this T cell receptor beta chain has only one observation. RNA extraction and reverse transcription yielded cDNA as sequencing template. Profiling relied on immunoSEQ multiplex PCR, and the TCRdb table lists in-frame clones only, not all of them. Of 150,000 or so clones listed, just over 65% are singletons. This sample's treatment: oral pan-JAK inhibitor, 5-10 mg twice daily. The data are from a study of CD8+ T cells in alopecia areata. CDR3 length equals 14 residues. V lost 3 bases to trimming and J lost 2 bases, with 12 bases between them. Germline V gives CDR1 SGHRS, CDR2 YFSETQ. The clonotype comes from a human donor with alopecia areata. Sequenced material: CD4+ T cells sorted from blood, taken at week 4, from a patient treated with tofacitinib. V gene TRBV5-1 combines with J gene TRBJ2-7; TRBD1 might be the D (6 bases). The CDR3 sequence is CASSSDRTAYEQYF. Here the CDR3 DNA reads TGCGCCAGCAGCTCAGACAGGACAGCCTACGAGCAGTACTTC.